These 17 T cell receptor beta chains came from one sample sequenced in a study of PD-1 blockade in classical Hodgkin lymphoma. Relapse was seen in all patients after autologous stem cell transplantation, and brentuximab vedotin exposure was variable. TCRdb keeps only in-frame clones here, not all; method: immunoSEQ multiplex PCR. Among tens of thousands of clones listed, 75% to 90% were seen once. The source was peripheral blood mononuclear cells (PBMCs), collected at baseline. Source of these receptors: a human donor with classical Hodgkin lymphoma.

In DNA form, the CDR3 reads TGTGCCAGCAGCGGGCGGGGGGTTGGCTACACCTTC. The encoded protein is CASSGRGVGYTF. The chain links TRBV7-9 to TRBJ1-2; tentatively, D is TRBD1 (5 bases). The CDR3 loop spans 12 amino acids. V was shortened by 5 bases and J by 7 bases, with 11 bases between the two germline ends. Germline loops: CDR1 SEHNR, CDR2 FQNEAQ (reference sequence).

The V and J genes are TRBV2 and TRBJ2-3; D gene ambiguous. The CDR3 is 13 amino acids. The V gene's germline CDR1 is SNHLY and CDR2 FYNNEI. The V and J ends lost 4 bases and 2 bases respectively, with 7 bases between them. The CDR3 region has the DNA TGTGCCAGCAGTGTGGCGGTCACAGATACGCAGTATTTT. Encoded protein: CASSVAVTDTQYF.

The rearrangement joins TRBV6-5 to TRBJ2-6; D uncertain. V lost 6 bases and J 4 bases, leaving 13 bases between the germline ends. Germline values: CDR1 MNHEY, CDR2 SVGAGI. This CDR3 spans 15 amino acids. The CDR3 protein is CASSKGLLGANVLTF. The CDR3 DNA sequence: TGTGCCAGCAGCAAGGGCCTTCTGGGGGCCAACGTCCTGACTTTC.

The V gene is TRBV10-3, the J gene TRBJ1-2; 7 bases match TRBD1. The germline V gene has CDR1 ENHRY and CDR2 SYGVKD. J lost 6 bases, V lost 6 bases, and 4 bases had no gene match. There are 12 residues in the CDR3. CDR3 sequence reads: CAISDRANGYTF. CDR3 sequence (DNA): TGTGCCATCAGCGACAGGGCAAATGGCTACACCTTC.

Here the CDR3 DNA reads TGTGCCAGCAGCGTCCGGGGGACCGACGACAATGAGCAGTTCTTC. Translated: CASSVRGTDDNEQFF. This chain connects TRBV9 to TRBJ2-1, with a weak D call TRBD2 (6 bases). The CDR3 has 15 residues. Germline lookup yields CDR1 SGDLS and CDR2 YYNGEE. Trimming stripped 2 bases from V and 5 bases from J, with 14 bases between.

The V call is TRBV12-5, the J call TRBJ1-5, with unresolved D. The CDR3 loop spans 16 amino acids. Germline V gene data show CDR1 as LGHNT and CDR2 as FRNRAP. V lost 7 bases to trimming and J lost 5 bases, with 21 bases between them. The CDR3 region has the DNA TGTGCTAGTGCTATAACGCCGGGTGATCTTGATCAGCCCCAGCATTTT. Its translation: CASAITPGDLDQPQHF.

The CDR3 here is CASSLGVEGYEQYF. CDR3 bases: TGCGCCAGCAGCTTGGGGGTAGAAGGTTACGAGCAGTACTTC. This chain joins TRBV5-1 and TRBJ2-7, with no clear D. The CDR3 is 14 amino acids. V was clipped by 0 bases and J by 4 bases, with 11 bases between them. The V gene's germline CDR1 is SGHRS and CDR2 YFSETQ. Using reference TRBV5-1 and TRBJ2-7 for the parts outside the CDR3, the full variable domain is KAGVTQTPRYLIKTRGQQVTLSCSPISGHRSVSWYQQTPGQGLQFLFEYFSETQRNKGNFPGRFSGRQFSNSRSEMNVSTLELGDSALYLCASSLGVEGYEQYFGPGTRLTVT.

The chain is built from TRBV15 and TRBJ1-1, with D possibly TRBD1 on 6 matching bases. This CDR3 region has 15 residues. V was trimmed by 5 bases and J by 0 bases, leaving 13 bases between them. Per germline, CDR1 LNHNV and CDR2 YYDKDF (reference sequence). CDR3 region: CATSGLRGMNTEAFF. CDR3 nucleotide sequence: TGTGCCACCAGCGGCCTCAGGGGCATGAACACTGAAGCTTTCTTT.

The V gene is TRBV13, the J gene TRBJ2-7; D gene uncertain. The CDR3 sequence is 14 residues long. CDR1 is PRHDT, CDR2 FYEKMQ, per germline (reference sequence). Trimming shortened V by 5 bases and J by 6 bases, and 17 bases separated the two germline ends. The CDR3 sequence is CASSAMQDVFEQYF. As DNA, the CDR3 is TGTGCCAGCAGCGCAATGCAGGATGTCTTCGAGCAGTACTTC.

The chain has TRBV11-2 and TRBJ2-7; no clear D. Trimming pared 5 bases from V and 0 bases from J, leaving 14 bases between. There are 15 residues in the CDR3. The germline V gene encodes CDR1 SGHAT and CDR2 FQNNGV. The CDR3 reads CASSTWGVNSYEQYF. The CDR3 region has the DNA TGTGCCAGCAGCACTTGGGGTGTTAACTCCTACGAGCAGTACTTC.

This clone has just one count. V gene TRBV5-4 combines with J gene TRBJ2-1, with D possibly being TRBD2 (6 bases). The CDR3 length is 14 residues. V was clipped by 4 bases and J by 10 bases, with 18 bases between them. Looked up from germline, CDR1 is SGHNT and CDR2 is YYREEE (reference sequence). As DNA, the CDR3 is TGTGCCAGCAGCGAGGGGACTGCTCGCGGGGAGCAGTTCTTC. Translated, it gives CASSEGTARGEQFF.

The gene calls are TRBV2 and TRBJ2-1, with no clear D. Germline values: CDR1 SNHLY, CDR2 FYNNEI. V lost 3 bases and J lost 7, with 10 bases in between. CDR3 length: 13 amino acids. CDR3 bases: TGTGCCAGCAGTGATCGCTTTGGGAATGAGCAGTTCTTC. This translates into CASSDRFGNEQFF. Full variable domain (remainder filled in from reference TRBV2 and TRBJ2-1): EPEVTQTPSHQVTQMGQEVILRCVPISNHLYFYWYRQILGQKVEFLVSFYNNEISEKSEIFDDQFSVERPDGSNFTLKIRSTKLEDSAMYFCASSDRFGNEQFFGPGTRLTVL.

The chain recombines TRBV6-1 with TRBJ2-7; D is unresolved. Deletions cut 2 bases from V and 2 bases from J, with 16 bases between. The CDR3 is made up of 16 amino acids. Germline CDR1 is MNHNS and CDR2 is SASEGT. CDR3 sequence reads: CASSEWSFGSPYEQYF. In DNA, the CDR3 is TGTGCCAGCAGTGAATGGTCCTTCGGAAGCCCCTACGAGCAGTACTTC.

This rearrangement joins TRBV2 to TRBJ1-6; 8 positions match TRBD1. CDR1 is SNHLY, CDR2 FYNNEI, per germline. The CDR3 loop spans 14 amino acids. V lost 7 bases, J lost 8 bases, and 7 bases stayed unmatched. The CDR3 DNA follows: TGTGCCAGCATCACAGGGGGTGGGTATTCACCCCTCCACTTT. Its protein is CASITGGGYSPLHF.

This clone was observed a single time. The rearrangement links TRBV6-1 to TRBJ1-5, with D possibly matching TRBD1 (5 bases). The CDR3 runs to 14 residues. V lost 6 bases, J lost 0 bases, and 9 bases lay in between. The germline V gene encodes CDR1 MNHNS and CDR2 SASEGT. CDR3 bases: TGTGCCAGCAGAGGGGAATATAGCAATCAGCCCCAGCATTTT. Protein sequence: CASRGEYSNQPQHF.

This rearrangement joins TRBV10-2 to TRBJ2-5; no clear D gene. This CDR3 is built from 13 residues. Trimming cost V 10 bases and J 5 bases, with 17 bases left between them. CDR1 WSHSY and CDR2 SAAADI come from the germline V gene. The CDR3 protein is CATRGPAKETQYF. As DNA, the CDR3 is TGCGCCACCCGAGGACCGGCGAAGGAGACCCAGTACTTC.

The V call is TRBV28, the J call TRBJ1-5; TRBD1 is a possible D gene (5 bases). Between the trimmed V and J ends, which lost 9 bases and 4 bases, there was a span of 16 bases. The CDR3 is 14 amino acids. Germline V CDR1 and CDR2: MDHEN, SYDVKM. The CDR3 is CASTGNFLNQPQHF. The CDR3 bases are TGTGCCAGTACAGGAAATTTCCTTAATCAGCCCCAGCATTTT.